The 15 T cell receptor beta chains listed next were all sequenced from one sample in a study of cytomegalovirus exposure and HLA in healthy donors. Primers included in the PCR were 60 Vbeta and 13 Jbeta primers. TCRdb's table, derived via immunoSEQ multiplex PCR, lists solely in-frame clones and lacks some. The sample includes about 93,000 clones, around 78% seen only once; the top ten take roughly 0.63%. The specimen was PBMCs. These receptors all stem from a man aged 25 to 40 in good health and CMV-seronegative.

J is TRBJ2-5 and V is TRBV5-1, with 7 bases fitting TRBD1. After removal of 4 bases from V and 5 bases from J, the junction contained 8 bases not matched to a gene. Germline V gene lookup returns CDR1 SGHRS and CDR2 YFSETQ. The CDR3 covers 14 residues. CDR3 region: CASSSDREIETQYF. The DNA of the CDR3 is TGCGCCAGCAGCAGCGACAGGGAGATTGAGACCCAGTACTTC.

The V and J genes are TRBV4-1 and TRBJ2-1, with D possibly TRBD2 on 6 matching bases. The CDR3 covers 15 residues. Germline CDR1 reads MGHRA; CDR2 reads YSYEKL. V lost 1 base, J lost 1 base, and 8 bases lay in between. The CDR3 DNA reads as TGCGCCAGCAGCCAAGGTGGGACTTCCTACAATGAGCAGTTCTTC. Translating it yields CASSQGGTSYNEQFF.

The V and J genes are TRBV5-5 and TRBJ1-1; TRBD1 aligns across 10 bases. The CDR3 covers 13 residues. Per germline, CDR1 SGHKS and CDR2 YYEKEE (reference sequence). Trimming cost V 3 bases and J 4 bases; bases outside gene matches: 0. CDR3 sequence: CASSWDRGTEAFF. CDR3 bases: TGTGCCAGCAGCTGGGACAGGGGCACTGAAGCTTTCTTT.

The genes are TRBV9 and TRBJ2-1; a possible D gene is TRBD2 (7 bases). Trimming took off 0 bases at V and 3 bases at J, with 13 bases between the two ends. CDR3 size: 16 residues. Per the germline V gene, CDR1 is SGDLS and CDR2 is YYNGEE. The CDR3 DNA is TGTGCCAGCAGCGTAGGGGGGGGGCAAGGCTACAATGAGCAGTTCTTC. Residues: CASSVGGGQGYNEQFF. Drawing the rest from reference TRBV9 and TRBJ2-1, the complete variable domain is DSGVTQTPKHLITATGQRVTLRCSPRSGDLSVYWYQQSLDQGLQFLIQYYNGEERAKGNILERFSAQQFPDLHSELNLSSLELGDSALYFCASSVGGGQGYNEQFFGPGTRLTVL.

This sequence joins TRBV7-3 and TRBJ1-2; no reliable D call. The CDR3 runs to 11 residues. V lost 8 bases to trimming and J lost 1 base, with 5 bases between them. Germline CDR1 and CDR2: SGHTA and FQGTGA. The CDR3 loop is CASGSNYGYTF. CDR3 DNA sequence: TGTGCCAGCGGCAGTAACTATGGCTACACCTTC.

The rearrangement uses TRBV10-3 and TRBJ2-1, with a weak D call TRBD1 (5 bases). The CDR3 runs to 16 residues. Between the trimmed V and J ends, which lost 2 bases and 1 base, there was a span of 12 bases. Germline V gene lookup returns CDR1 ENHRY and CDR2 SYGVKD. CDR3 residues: CAISETTTASYNEQFF. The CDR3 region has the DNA TGTGCCATCAGTGAGACGACGACAGCTTCCTACAATGAGCAGTTCTTC.

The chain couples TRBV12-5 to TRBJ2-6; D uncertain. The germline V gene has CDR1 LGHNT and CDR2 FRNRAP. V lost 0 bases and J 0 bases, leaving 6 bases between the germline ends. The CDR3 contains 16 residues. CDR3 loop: CASGLVLVSGANVLTF. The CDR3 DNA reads TGTGCTAGTGGTTTGGTACTTGTCTCTGGGGCCAACGTCCTGACTTTC.

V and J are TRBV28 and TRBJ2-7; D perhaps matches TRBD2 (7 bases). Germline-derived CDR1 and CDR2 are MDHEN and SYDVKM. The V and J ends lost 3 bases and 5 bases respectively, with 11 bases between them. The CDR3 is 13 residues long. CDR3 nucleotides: TGTGCCAGCAGTTTGGGGGGGGCCCACGAGCAGTACTTC. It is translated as CASSLGGAHEQYF.

DNA for the CDR3: TGTGCCAGCAGTGACCCGGGGGGGCCGGAGACCCAGTACTTC. This encodes CASSDPGGPETQYF. The chain employs TRBV6-6 and TRBJ2-5; 8 bases are shared with TRBD2. After removal of 5 bases from V and 5 bases from J, the junction contained 7 bases not matched to a gene. Germline CDR1 MNHNY, CDR2 SVGAGI (reference sequence). The CDR3 contains 14 residues.

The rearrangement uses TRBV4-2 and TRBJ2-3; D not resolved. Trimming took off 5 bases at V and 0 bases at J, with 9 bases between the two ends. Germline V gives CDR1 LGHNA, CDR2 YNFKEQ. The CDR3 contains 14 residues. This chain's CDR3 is CASSDQVSTDTQYF. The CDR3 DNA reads TGTGCCAGCAGCGATCAGGTTAGCACAGATACGCAGTATTTT.

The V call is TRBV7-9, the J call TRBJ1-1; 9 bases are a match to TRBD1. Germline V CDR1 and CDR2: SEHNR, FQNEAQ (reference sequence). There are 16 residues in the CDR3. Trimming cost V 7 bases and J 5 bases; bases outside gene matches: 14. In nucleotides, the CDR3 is TGTGCCAGCACCTCGTCGGGACAGGGTTTCCGTACTGAAGCTTTCTTT. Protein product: CASTSSGQGFRTEAFF. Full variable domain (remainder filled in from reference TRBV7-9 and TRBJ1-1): DTGVSQNPRHKITKRGQNVTFRCDPISEHNRLYWYRQTLGQGPEFLTYFQNEAQLEKSRLLSDRFSAERPKGSFSTLEIQRTEQGDSAMYLCASTSSGQGFRTEAFFGQGTRLTVV.

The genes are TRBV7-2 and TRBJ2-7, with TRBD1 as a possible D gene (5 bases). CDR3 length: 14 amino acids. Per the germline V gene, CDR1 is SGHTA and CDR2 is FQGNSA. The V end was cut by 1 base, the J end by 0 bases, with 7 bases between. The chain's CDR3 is CASSLDRSSYEQYF. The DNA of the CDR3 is TGTGCCAGCAGCTTAGACAGGAGCTCCTACGAGCAGTACTTC.

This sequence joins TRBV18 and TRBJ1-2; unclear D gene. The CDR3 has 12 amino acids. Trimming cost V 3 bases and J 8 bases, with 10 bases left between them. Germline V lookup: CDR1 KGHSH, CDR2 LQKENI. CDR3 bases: TGTGCCAGCTCACCGGTAACGGAGGGCTACACCTTC. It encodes CASSPVTEGYTF.

CDR3 bases: TGTGCCAGCACCCGGGCGGGCGCCTACAATGAGCAGTTCTTC. This gives the protein CASTRAGAYNEQFF. This rearrangement joins TRBV27 to TRBJ2-1, with D maybe TRBD2 (5 bases). Germline-derived CDR1 and CDR2 are MNHEY and SMNVEV (reference sequence). V was trimmed by 7 bases and J by 2 bases, leaving 12 bases between them. There are 14 residues in the CDR3.

CDR3 in DNA: TGTGCCAGCAGCTTAGGAACGGGGTCAAATCTTTATGGCTACACCTTC. It yields the protein CASSLGTGSNLYGYTF. The rearrangement joins TRBV5-6 to TRBJ1-2; D is unresolved. CDR1 and CDR2 (germline): SGHDT, YYEEEE. CDR3 length equals 16 residues. With 2 bases removed from V and 5 bases from J, the gap between germline ends came to 19 bases.